This is a list of T cell receptor beta chains from one sample in a study of blood T cell repertoires in COVID-19. Measured with immunoSEQ multiplex PCR; TCRdb has only the in-frame clones, and not every one. The sample records a few hundred thousand clones, 85% to 90% being singletons. Sequenced: peripheral blood. Source of these receptors: a middle-aged woman who had recovered from COVID-19. Both conserved end residues are part of each CDR3. The order of the fields is D gene, clone size, J gene, V gene, CDR3 protein, CDR3 DNA. A D gene is named only where the DNA matches it firmly. For some rows the clone size is stated as once, few or many, or as a class when expanded; others skip it.

TRBD2,.,TRBJ2-1,TRBV15,CATSRAQSGKQFF,TGTGCCACCAGCAGAGCCCAGAGCGGGAAGCAGTTCTTC
.,.,TRBJ1-1,TRBV5-8,CASSLAGLRGTEAFF,TGTGCCAGCAGCTTGGCGGGCCTAAGGGGCACTGAAGCTTTCTTT
.,once,TRBJ2-7,TRBV6-6,CASSNAGFYEQYF,TGTGCCAGCAGTAATGCGGGGTTCTACGAGCAGTACTTC
TRBD1,.,TRBJ2-5,TRBV6-5,CASSYGTGVETQYF,TGTGCCAGCAGTTACGGGACAGGGGTGGAGACCCAGTACTTC
TRBD2,once,TRBJ2-7,TRBV29-1,CSGRLAGTYEQYF,TGCAGCGGACGACTAGCGGGGACCTACGAGCAGTACTTC
TRBD2,.,TRBJ2-2,TRBV19,CASSLAGDTGELFF,TGTGCCAGTAGTCTAGCGGGAGACACCGGGGAGCTGTTTTTT
.,.,TRBJ1-1,TRBV6-4,CASSPSGGRGTEAFF,TGTGCCAGCAGCCCGTCGGGGGGCCGGGGCACTGAAGCTTTCTTT
.,once,TRBJ1-2,TRBV18,CASSPPDGLANYGYTF,TGTGCCAGCTCCCCCCCAGACGGACTAGCTAACTATGGCTACACCTTC
.,.,TRBJ1-1,TRBV11-1,CASSHYGNTEAFF,TGTGCCAGCAGCCACTACGGGAACACTGAAGCTTTCTTT
TRBD1,.,TRBJ1-2,TRBV19,CASTKPVGPGQGGGYGYTF,TGTGCCAGTACCAAACCCGTCGGGCCCGGACAGGGTGGTGGTTATGGCTACACCTTC
.,.,TRBJ2-7,TRBV5-6,CASSLVGRDEQYF,TGTGCCAGCAGCTTGGTAGGCAGGGACGAGCAGTACTTC
.,.,TRBJ1-5,TRBV24-1,CATSDRLNQPQHF,TGTGCCACCAGTGACAGGCTCAATCAGCCCCAGCATTTT
.,.,TRBJ1-5,TRBV5-1,CASSLGGTGYLNQPQHF,TGCGCCAGCAGCTTGGGCGGAACAGGGTACCTCAATCAGCCCCAGCATTTT
.,once,TRBJ2-7,TRBV7-2,CASSLQRQPSYEQYF,TGTGCCAGCAGCTTACAGCGACAGCCTTCCTACGAGCAGTACTTC
.,.,TRBJ2-7,TRBV7-2,CASSLGGGGPSYEQYF,TGTGCCAGCAGCTTAGGGGGCGGGGGCCCATCCTACGAGCAGTACTTC
TRBD1,.,TRBJ1-2,TRBV5-1,CASSRPGTGKANYGYTF,TGCGCCAGCAGCCGTCCCGGGACAGGGAAAGCTAACTATGGCTACACCTTC
.,once,TRBJ2-5,TRBV19,CASSPGTWETQYF,TGTGCCAGTAGTCCCGGGACTTGGGAGACCCAGTACTTC
TRBD1,once,TRBJ1-4,TRBV18,CASSPRPGTGSEKLFF,TGTGCCAGCTCACCCCGACCAGGGACAGGGAGTGAAAAACTGTTTTTT
.,.,TRBJ2-5,TRBV4-3,CASSQGRPWETQYF,TGCGCCAGCAGCCAAGGGCGGCCCTGGGAGACCCAGTACTTC
.,.,TRBJ2-7,TRBV11-2,CASSLRGGGYEQYF,TGTGCCAGCAGCTTGAGGGGGGGTGGGTACGAGCAGTACTTC
TRBD2,.,TRBJ2-1,TRBV27,CASRRLADPYNEQFF,TGTGCCAGCAGGAGACTAGCGGATCCCTACAATGAGCAGTTCTTC
.,.,TRBJ2-1,TRBV19,CATTRRGYNEQFF,TGTGCCACCACCCGGAGGGGCTACAATGAGCAGTTCTTC
.,.,TRBJ2-3,TRBV27,CASSPRMGARGDTQYF,TGTGCCAGCAGTCCCCGGATGGGGGCTCGGGGAGATACGCAGTATTTT
.,.,TRBJ1-1,TRBV6-5,CASTPTGVNTEAFF,TGTGCCAGCACCCCGACAGGAGTGAACACTGAAGCTTTCTTT
.,once,TRBJ2-7,TRBV6-5,CATTIARSSYEQYF,TGTGCCACCACAATAGCGAGGAGCTCCTACGAGCAGTACTTC
.,.,TRBJ2-5,TRBV28,CASSTPQGPQETQYF,TGTGCCAGCAGTACCCCGCAGGGGCCCCAAGAGACCCAGTACTTC
.,.,TRBJ2-7,TRBV30,CAWSAGVGEQYF,TGTGCCTGGAGTGCGGGGGTGGGCGAGCAGTACTTC
.,.,TRBJ2-5,TRBV30,CAWSVLGAPGTQYF,TGTGCCTGGAGTGTATTAGGGGCCCCAGGGACCCAGTACTTC
.,.,TRBJ1-1,TRBV14,CASSQDTVAAFF,TGTGCCAGCAGCCAAGATACCGTGGCAGCTTTCTTT
.,.,TRBJ2-7,TRBV7-2,CASSLGAGEGREVEQYF,TGTGCCAGCAGCTTAGGGGCAGGGGAAGGACGGGAGGTCGAGCAGTACTTC
.,.,TRBJ1-2,TRBV12-3/TRBV12-4,CASSPSTESGYTF,TGTGCCAGCAGTCCCTCGACAGAAAGTGGCTACACCTTC
TRBD1,.,TRBJ2-5,TRBV24-1,CATSETGTGRETQYF,TGTGCCACCAGTGAGACCGGGACAGGGAGAGAGACCCAGTACTTC
TRBD2,.,TRBJ2-5,TRBV19,CASGGDSIETQYF,TGTGCCAGCGGGGGGGACTCGATAGAGACCCAGTACTTC
TRBD2,.,TRBJ2-7,TRBV7-2,CASTLSGGRGYEQYF,TGTGCCAGCACCCTTTCGGGCGGGAGGGGGTACGAGCAGTACTTC
.,.,TRBJ1-2,TRBV30,CAWSSRVVRYGYTF,TGTGCCTGGAGTTCACGGGTCGTGAGGTATGGCTACACCTTC
.,.,TRBJ1-5,TRBV16,CASSPPAARGQPQHF,TGTGCCAGCAGCCCCCCGGCGGCGCGGGGTCAGCCCCAGCATTTT
TRBD1,.,TRBJ1-5,TRBV5-5,CASSAGQGVTQPQHF,TGTGCCAGCAGCGCCGGACAGGGGGTGACTCAGCCCCAGCATTTT
TRBD2,.,TRBJ2-5,TRBV6-6,CASRKGSLAGGETQYF,TGTGCCAGCAGAAAAGGAAGCCTAGCGGGTGGGGAGACCCAGTACTTC
TRBD1,.,TRBJ2-2,TRBV5-1,CASSLGRDRGTNTGELFF,TGCGCCAGCAGCTTGGGCCGGGACAGGGGAACGAACACCGGGGAGCTGTTTTTT
.,.,TRBJ2-7,TRBV11-1,CASSLRGQGKGHEQYF,TGTGCCAGCAGCCTAAGGGGCCAGGGGAAGGGGCACGAGCAGTACTTC
.,.,TRBJ1-5,TRBV6-5,CASSQGINQPQHF,TGTGCCAGCTCTCAGGGGATTAATCAGCCCCAGCATTTT
.,.,TRBJ1-3,TRBV2,CASSGSSGNTIYF,TGTGCCAGCAGCGGGAGCTCTGGAAACACCATATATTTT
.,.,TRBJ1-1,TRBV6-2/TRBV6-3,CASSPVTGGDRAFF,TGTGCCAGCAGTCCCGTCACCGGGGGGGATCGAGCTTTCTTT
.,.,TRBJ2-5,TRBV19,CASSMRAWYQETQYF,TGTGCCAGTAGTATGAGAGCGTGGTATCAAGAGACCCAGTACTTC
TRBD2,.,TRBJ2-2,TRBV4-2,CASSQASSLAGANTGELFF,TGTGCCAGCAGCCAAGCGTCCTCACTAGCGGGAGCGAACACCGGGGAGCTGTTTTTT
.,.,TRBJ1-1,TRBV11-2,CASSLVPGGALGTNTEAFF,TGTGCCAGCAGCTTAGTCCCGGGGGGGGCCCTCGGGACGAACACTGAAGCTTTCTTT
.,.,TRBJ2-7,TRBV7-9,CASSAKGWEQYF,TGTGCCAGCAGCGCCAAGGGGTGGGAGCAGTACTTC